These 10 T cell receptor beta chains were sequenced from one sample in a study of cytomegalovirus exposure and HLA in healthy donors (dated by TCRdb to the late 2010s). Libraries were prepared through the immunoSEQ multiplex PCR assay. For the multiplex PCR, a mixture combining 60 forward primers for TCR Vbeta segments and 13 reverse primers for TCR Jbeta segments was used. As stored in TCRdb, this immuneACCESS dataset retains in-frame rearrangements with V and J assigned. A fraction of the clones does not appear; measured against another copy, unresolved V genes explain less than half of the discrepancy, and the remainder lacks a known reason. The sample has roughly 200,000 clones on record, about 13% of them singletons. Over 6.5% of the sample rests with the top ten. Sequenced: PBMCs. The receptors were gathered from a middle-aged man in good health and CMV-seropositive.

V is TRBV28 and J is TRBJ1-1, with D unresolved. The CDR3 extends over 15 amino acids. Germline V gives CDR1 MDHEN, CDR2 SYDVKM. V lost 7 bases and J lost 0, with 15 bases in between. This chain's CDR3 is CASTPRAGLNTEAFF. The CDR3, as DNA: TGTGCCAGCACCCCGCGGGCAGGCCTGAACACTGAAGCTTTCTTT.

This clone turned up a few times. The gene calls are TRBV5-1 and TRBJ1-6, with 9 positions matching TRBD1. With 3 bases clipped from V and 9 bases from J, the junction kept 13 bases outside the gene matches. Germline loops: CDR1 SGHRS, CDR2 YFSETQ. The CDR3 extends over 17 amino acids. CDR3: CASSYSPPDRGGSPLHF. CDR3 sequence (DNA): TGCGCCAGCAGCTATTCCCCCCCGGACAGGGGTGGTTCACCCCTCCACTTT.

This clone was seen only a few times. This rearrangement joins TRBV7-8 to TRBJ2-5; D is undetermined. The germline V gene has CDR1 SGHVS and CDR2 FQNEAQ. The CDR3 runs to 13 residues. Between the trimmed V and J ends, which lost 0 bases and 5 bases, there was a span of 7 bases. CDR3 in DNA: TGTGCCAGCAGCTTAGCCTCACAGGAGACCCAGTACTTC. Translation: CASSLASQETQYF.

This clone has just a few counts. The chain joins TRBV18 to TRBJ1-3; the match to TRBD1 covers 8 bases. Germline loops: CDR1 KGHSH, CDR2 LQKENI. J lost 7 bases, V lost 2 bases, and 4 bases had no gene match. The CDR3 is made up of 14 amino acids. CDR3 protein: CASSPSTGDNTIYF. DNA of the CDR3: TGTGCCAGCTCACCATCGACAGGGGATAACACCATATATTTT.

The sample holds a few counts of this clone. The chain couples TRBV29-1 to TRBJ2-7, with 7 bases aligning to TRBD1. CDR1 SQVTM and CDR2 ANQGSEA come from the germline V gene. The CDR3 is made up of 13 amino acids. J was trimmed by 1 base and V by 7 bases; bases with no gene match: 7. CDR3 region: CSAGTVGSYEQYF. CDR3 nucleotides: TGCAGCGCTGGGACAGTGGGGTCCTACGAGCAGTACTTC.

This clone has a handful of counts. Relative to the germline gene, one junction end is altered; a read error may explain this. V usage is TRBV25-1 and J usage is TRBJ1-6; TRBD1 matches 8 bases. This CDR3 has 16 residues. Looked up from germline, CDR1 is MGHDK and CDR2 is SYGVNS. The DNA for the CDR3 is TGTGCCAGCAGCGAATCCGGGACAGGTTATAATTCACCCCTCCACTTT. Protein sequence: CASSESGTGYNSPLHF.

This clone was counted only a few times. Other DNA sequences in this specimen translate into the identical CDR3. J is TRBJ1-4 and V is TRBV6-5; perhaps TRBD1 as D (6 bases). The CDR3 runs to 12 residues. Germline lookup yields CDR1 MNHEY and CDR2 SVGAGI. V shed 5 bases and J shed 10 bases, with 11 bases lying between them. In nucleotides, the CDR3 is TGTGCCAGCAGTCCGAAGGGGGTAAAACTGTTTTTT. Translation: CASSPKGVKLFF.

This clone was observed a few times. The chain has TRBV11-2 and TRBJ2-7, with 9 bases aligning to TRBD1. Germline trimming cut 4 bases from V and 3 bases from J; bases unmatched to any gene: 4. Germline values: CDR1 SGHAT, CDR2 FQNNGV. This CDR3 is built from 14 residues. The CDR3 DNA sequence: TGTGCCAGCAGCTCCGGGACAGGGAACTACGAGCAGTACTTC. It specifies CASSSGTGNYEQYF.

The chain uses TRBV5-1 and TRBJ2-7; 12 bases map to TRBD1. The V gene's germline CDR1 is SGHRS and CDR2 YFSETQ. Trimming at V came to 3 bases and at J to 5 bases, leaving 3 bases not matched to a gene. The CDR3 consists of 14 residues. The CDR3 region has the DNA TGCGCCAGCAGCTCGGGACAGGGGGCCCACGAGCAGTACTTC. Translating it yields CASSSGQGAHEQYF.

The chain recombines TRBV19 with TRBJ1-2, with TRBD1 identical over 9 bases. The V segment lost 7 bases and the J segment 4 bases; nucleotides outside the gene matches: 7. Germline-derived CDR1 and CDR2 are LNHDA and SQIVND (reference sequence). This CDR3 spans 14 amino acids. The CDR3 sequence: CASTPGQGTYGYTF. The DNA of the CDR3 is TGTGCCAGTACCCCGGGACAGGGTACCTATGGCTACACCTTC.